The next 25 T cell receptor beta chains were all read from a single sample in a study of control samples from healthy donors and cancer patients. Libraries were prepared by immunoSEQ multiplex PCR; TCRdb keeps only in-frame clonotypes and omits some of them. The table records 170,000 or so clones, 85% to 95% of them present only once. What was sequenced was blood. The source of these receptors is a woman aged 40 to 50 in good health.

In its sample, this clone was seen once. V and J are TRBV3-1 (or the pseudogene TRBV3-2) and TRBJ1-1; 7 bases align to TRBD1. In germline, CDR1 is LGHDT, CDR2 YNNKEL (reference sequence). J gave up 4 bases and V 6 bases, and 2 bases lay outside the gene matches. This CDR3 contains 12 residues. This CDR3 reads CASRDRATEAFF. CDR3 DNA sequence: TGTGCCAGCAGAGACAGGGCCACTGAAGCTTTCTTT.

V usage is TRBV5-6 and J usage is TRBJ1-1; 7 nucleotides match TRBD1. CDR1 SGHDT and CDR2 YYEEEE come from the germline V gene. This CDR3 has 15 residues. After removal of 4 bases from V and 5 bases from J, the junction contained 11 bases not matched to a gene. The CDR3 reads CASSSSDRVVTEAFF. The DNA of the CDR3 is TGTGCCAGCAGCAGCTCCGACAGGGTCGTAACTGAAGCTTTCTTT.

The rearrangement uses TRBV4-3 and TRBJ1-3; D is unclear. V was cut by 0 bases and J by 0 bases, with 9 bases left in between. Germline CDR1 reads LGHNA; CDR2 reads YSLEER. The CDR3 consists of 16 residues. The CDR3 bases are TGCGCCAGCAGCCAAGACAGCTCAAACTCTGGAAACACCATATATTTT. It encodes CASSQDSSNSGNTIYF.

This chain joins TRBV20-1 and TRBJ1-5, with D tentatively TRBD1 (5 bases). With 3 bases removed from V and 0 bases from J, the gap between germline ends came to 15 bases. From germline, CDR1 is DFQATT and CDR2 SNEGSKA (reference sequence). CDR3 length: 16 residues. The CDR3 loop reads CSASGGGYYSNQPQHF. In DNA form, the CDR3 reads TGCAGTGCTAGTGGCGGGGGGTACTATAGCAATCAGCCCCAGCATTTT.

The DNA of the CDR3 is TGTGCCAGCAGTTTGGGGGCAGGGGAAAACATTCAGTACTTC. It codes for CASSLGAGENIQYF. This chain connects TRBV27 to TRBJ2-4; D is possibly TRBD1 (6 bases). Per germline, CDR1 MNHEY and CDR2 SMNVEV (reference sequence). V lost 3 bases and J lost 5, with 11 bases in between. The CDR3 spans 14 residues.

The genes are TRBV5-6 and TRBJ1-2; D gene ambiguous. The V gene lost 6 bases and the J gene lost 1 base, with 7 bases spanning the gap. Germline V gene lookup returns CDR1 SGHDT and CDR2 YYEEEE. The CDR3 extends over 12 amino acids. CDR3: CASTLVNYGYTF. CDR3 in DNA: TGTGCCAGCACCTTAGTTAACTATGGCTACACCTTC.

The count of this clone is one. The V call is TRBV4-3, the J call TRBJ1-5; maybe TRBD1 (5 bases). V gave up 4 bases and J gave up 2 bases, with 12 bases separating them. The CDR3 is made up of 15 amino acids. Germline values: CDR1 LGHNA, CDR2 YSLEER. The CDR3 nucleotides read TGCGCCAGCAGCCGGGCGACAGATGGCAATCAGCCCCAGCATTTT. Translated, it gives CASSRATDGNQPQHF.

This chain uses TRBV2 with TRBJ2-2, with D maybe TRBD1 (6 bases). This CDR3 contains 14 residues. CDR1 is SNHLY, CDR2 FYNNEI, per germline. Trimming removed 5 bases at V and 6 bases at J, with 13 bases between. CDR3: CASSTRGEPGELFF. DNA of the CDR3: TGTGCCAGCAGTACCAGGGGAGAACCCGGGGAGCTGTTTTTT. Filled out from reference TRBV2 and TRBJ2-2, the complete variable domain reads EPEVTQTPSHQVTQMGQEVILRCVPISNHLYFYWYRQILGQKVEFLVSFYNNEISEKSEIFDDQFSVERPDGSNFTLKIRSTKLEDSAMYFCASSTRGEPGELFFGEGSRLTVL.

The chain combines TRBV7-2 with TRBJ2-1, with D possibly being TRBD1 or TRBD2 (5 bases each). V lost 1 base and J lost 5, with 12 bases in between. Looked up from germline, CDR1 is SGHTA and CDR2 is FQGNSA. There are 15 residues in the CDR3. For the CDR3, the DNA is TGTGCCAGCAGCTTAGTTTTGGGGGAAAACAATGAGCAGTTCTTC. This gives the protein CASSLVLGENNEQFF.

The genes are TRBV28 and TRBJ2-7, with 12 bases aligning to TRBD2. CDR3 length equals 14 residues. The ends lost 6 bases at V and 6 bases at J; junction bases unmatched: 6. Germline assignment: CDR1 MDHEN and CDR2 SYDVKM. CDR3 sequence: CASRLAGGLPEQYF. In DNA, the CDR3 is TGTGCCAGCAGGCTAGCGGGGGGGCTCCCCGAGCAGTACTTC.

The V and J genes are TRBV7-9 and TRBJ2-7; TRBD1 matches at 10 bases. Germline V CDR1 and CDR2: SEHNR, FQNEAQ (reference sequence). The V gene end was trimmed by 5 bases and the J gene end by 6 bases; junction bases not matched to a gene: 10. This CDR3 spans 15 amino acids. The CDR3 nucleotides are TGTGCCAGCAGCCCAGCGGGGACAGGGGCGAGCGAGCAGTACTTC. Protein product: CASSPAGTGASEQYF.

The chain has TRBV4-1 and TRBJ2-1; 10 positions agree with TRBD2. The germline CDR1 and CDR2 sequences are MGHRA and YSYEKL. CDR3 length: 14 residues. V dropped 5 bases and J dropped 4; count of bases not matched to a gene: 2. The DNA of the CDR3 is TGCGCCAGCAGCATGACTAGCGGGTACAATGAGCAGTTCTTC. This codes for CASSMTSGYNEQFF.

The chain is built from TRBV7-2 and TRBJ1-2; possibly TRBD1 for D (6 bases). This CDR3 spans 15 amino acids. V lost 6 bases to trimming and J lost 2 bases, with 16 bases between them. Germline loops: CDR1 SGHTA, CDR2 FQGNSA. This CDR3 is CASRSEGGGNYGYTF. In DNA form, the CDR3 reads TGTGCCAGCAGGTCTGAGGGGGGCGGAAACTATGGCTACACCTTC.

The chain carries TRBV30 and TRBJ1-1; TRBD1 is a possible D gene (6 bases). V lost 2 bases to trimming and J lost 3 bases, with 10 bases between them. CDR3 length equals 13 residues. The germline CDR1 and CDR2 sequences are GTSNPN and SVGIG (reference sequence). CDR3 in DNA: TGTGCCTGGAGTCCAGGGGCCCACACTGAAGCTTTCTTT. This gives the protein CAWSPGAHTEAFF.

The chain employs TRBV7-2 and TRBJ2-3, with 7 bases lining up with TRBD2. V lost 2 bases to trimming and J lost 4 bases; unmatched junction nucleotides: 9. The germline V gene encodes CDR1 SGHTA and CDR2 FQGNSA. The CDR3 runs to 16 residues. The CDR3 bases are TGTGCCAGCAGCTTATCTTACGGGAGGAGGGCAGATACGCAGTATTTT. The encoded protein is CASSLSYGRRADTQYF.

The chain has TRBV19 and TRBJ1-5, with unresolved D. The CDR3 runs 12 residues. Between the trimmed V and J ends, which lost 3 bases and 6 bases, there was a span of 6 bases. Germline V gene sequence: CDR1 LNHDA, CDR2 SQIVND (reference sequence). The CDR3 region is CASSMGTQPQHF. CDR3 nucleotide sequence: TGTGCCAGTAGTATGGGAACTCAGCCCCAGCATTTT.

This clone has just one count. This chain joins TRBV19 and TRBJ2-3, with D maybe TRBD1 (5 bases). This CDR3 has 14 amino acids. CDR1 and CDR2 (germline): LNHDA, SQIVND (reference sequence). V shed 4 bases and J shed 1 base, with 9 bases lying between them. The CDR3 is CASSRQMGTDTQYF. The CDR3 coding sequence is TGTGCCAGTAGTAGACAGATGGGCACAGATACGCAGTATTTT. Variable domain in full (rest from reference TRBV19 and TRBJ2-3): DGGITQSPKYLFRKEGQNVTLSCEQNLNHDAMYWYRQDPGQGLRLIYYSQIVNDFQKGDIAEGYSVSREKKESFPLTVTSAQKNPTAFYLCASSRQMGTDTQYFGPGTRLTVL.

The chain's CDR3 is CASSQGAGNTEAFF. The CDR3 DNA is TGCGCCAGCAGCCAAGGGGCGGGGAACACTGAAGCTTTCTTT. The rearrangement joins TRBV4-3 to TRBJ1-1; D unclear. Trimming took off 1 base at V and 1 base at J, with 7 bases between the two ends. CDR1 is LGHNA, CDR2 YSLEER, per germline. This CDR3 contains 14 residues.

The chain couples TRBV18 to TRBJ2-7, with D tentatively TRBD2 (6 bases). The V gene lost 6 bases and the J gene lost 2 bases, with 8 bases spanning the gap. The germline V gene has CDR1 KGHSH and CDR2 LQKENI. The CDR3 totals 12 residues. CDR3 amino acids: CASSPGAYEQYF. CDR3 sequence (DNA): TGTGCCAGCTCCCCGGGAGCCTACGAGCAGTACTTC.

The chain is built from TRBV7-6 and TRBJ1-3; perhaps TRBD1 as D (5 bases). Germline V gives CDR1 SGHVS, CDR2 FNYEAQ. Trimming took 0 bases from V and 4 from J, leaving 19 bases between them. This CDR3 is 18 amino acids long. The CDR3 sequence is CASSLAPQTQVYGNTIYF. CDR3 in DNA: TGTGCCAGCAGCTTAGCGCCCCAGACACAGGTCTACGGAAACACCATATATTTT.

V usage is TRBV7-8 and J usage is TRBJ1-3; 11 bases line up with TRBD1. CDR1 SGHVS and CDR2 FQNEAQ come from the germline V gene. CDR3 length: 15 residues. Unmatched junction bases numbered 1, after V lost 3 bases and J lost 3 bases. The CDR3 DNA reads as TGTGCCAGCAGCTTCGGGACAGGGGGTGGAAACACCATATATTTT. It yields the protein CASSFGTGGGNTIYF.

This clone was recorded once. The rearrangement uses TRBV9 and TRBJ2-3, with D maybe TRBD1 (6 bases). Trimming pared 0 bases from V and 3 bases from J, leaving 14 bases between. Per germline, CDR1 SGDLS and CDR2 YYNGEE. The CDR3 covers 16 residues. CDR3 protein: CASSVGSARGTDTQYF. The CDR3 DNA reads TGTGCCAGCAGCGTAGGTAGCGCCAGGGGAACAGATACGCAGTATTTT.

The chain combines TRBV4-3 with TRBJ1-6; maybe TRBD1 (6 bases). V was shortened by 8 bases and J by 7 bases, with 18 bases between the two germline ends. This CDR3 contains 15 residues. Per germline, CDR1 LGHNA and CDR2 YSLEER. The CDR3 spells CASGNRDLENSPLHF. CDR3 nucleotides: TGCGCCAGCGGGAACAGGGATCTAGAGAATTCACCCCTCCACTTT.

V is TRBV4-1 and J is TRBJ2-7, with 8 bases lining up with TRBD1. V trimming: 4 bases; J trimming: 3 bases; junction bases outside the gene matches: 2. This CDR3 comprises 13 residues. CDR1 is MGHRA and CDR2 is YSYEKL in the germline V gene. The CDR3 sequence is CASSLGQGYEQYF. Here the CDR3 DNA reads TGCGCCAGCAGCCTCGGACAGGGCTACGAGCAGTACTTC.

This chain uses TRBV5-1 with TRBJ1-1; perhaps TRBD1 as D (6 bases). V was cut by 0 bases and J by 1 base, with 10 bases left in between. This CDR3 has 15 amino acids. CDR1 is SGHRS and CDR2 is YFSETQ in the germline V gene. CDR3 nucleotides: TGCGCCAGCAGCTTGGCCACAGGGACGAACACTGAAGCTTTCTTT. Amino acids: CASSLATGTNTEAFF. The complete variable domain, with remaining parts taken from reference TRBV5-1 and TRBJ1-1, reads KAGVTQTPRYLIKTRGQQVTLSCSPISGHRSVSWYQQTPGQGLQFLFEYFSETQRNKGNFPGRFSGRQFSNSRSEMNVSTLELGDSALYLCASSLATGTNTEAFFGQGTRLTVV.